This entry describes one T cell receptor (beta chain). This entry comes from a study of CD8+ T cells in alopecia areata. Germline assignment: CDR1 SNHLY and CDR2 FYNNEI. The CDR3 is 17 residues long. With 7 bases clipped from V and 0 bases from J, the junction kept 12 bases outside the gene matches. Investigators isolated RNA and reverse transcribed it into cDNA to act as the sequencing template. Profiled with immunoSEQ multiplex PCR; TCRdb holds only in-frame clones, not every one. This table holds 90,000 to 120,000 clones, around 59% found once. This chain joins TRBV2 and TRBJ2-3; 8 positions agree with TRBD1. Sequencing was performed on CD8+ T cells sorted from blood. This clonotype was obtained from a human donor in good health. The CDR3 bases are TGTGCCAGCATTCCCCTTCGACAGGGGATGAGCACAGATACGCAGTATTTT. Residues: CASIPLRQGMSTDTQYF.